There are a few counts of the clone carrying this T cell receptor beta chain. TCRdb's table, derived via immunoSEQ multiplex PCR, lists solely in-frame clones and lacks some. The table lists fewer than 75,000 clones, 90% to 95% of them singletons. This sample stems from a study of T cell changes during pregnancy in multiple sclerosis. This CDR3 spans 15 amino acids. The germline CDR1 and CDR2 sequences are LNHNV and YYDKDF (reference sequence). V was pared by 5 bases and J by 0 bases, with 3 bases of the junction left unmatched. The genes are TRBV15 and TRBJ2-2, with 7 positions matching TRBD1. This sample comprised CD8+ T cells from peripheral blood mononuclear cells, obtained before pregnancy. The sequence derives from a female donor with multiple sclerosis, enrolled in a pregnancy study. CDR3 nucleotide sequence: TGTGCCACCAGCCAGACAGGGACGAACACCGGGGAGCTGTTTTTT. Amino acid sequence: CATSQTGTNTGELFF.